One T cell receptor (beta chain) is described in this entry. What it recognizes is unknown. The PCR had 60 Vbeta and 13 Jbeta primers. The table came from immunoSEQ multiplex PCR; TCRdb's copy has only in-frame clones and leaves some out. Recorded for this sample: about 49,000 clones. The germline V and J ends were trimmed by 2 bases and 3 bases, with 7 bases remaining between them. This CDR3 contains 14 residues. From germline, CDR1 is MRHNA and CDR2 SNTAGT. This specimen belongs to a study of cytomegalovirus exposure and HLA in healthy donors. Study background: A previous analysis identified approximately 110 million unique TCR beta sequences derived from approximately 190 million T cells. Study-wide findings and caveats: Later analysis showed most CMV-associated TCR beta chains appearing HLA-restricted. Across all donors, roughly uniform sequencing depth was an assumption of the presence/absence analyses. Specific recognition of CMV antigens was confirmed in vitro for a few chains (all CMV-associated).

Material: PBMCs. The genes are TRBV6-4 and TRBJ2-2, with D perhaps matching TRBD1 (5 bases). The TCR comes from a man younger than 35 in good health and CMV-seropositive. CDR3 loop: CASSDGAHTGELFF. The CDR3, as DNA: TGTGCCAGCAGTGACGGGGCCCACACCGGGGAGCTGTTTTTT.